The clone carrying this TCR beta chain appeared many times. Antigen unknown. The V end lost 0 bases, the J end lost 6 bases, and 9 bases lay between the germline ends. The CDR3 sequence is 14 residues long. Germline V gene data show CDR1 as LGHDT and CDR2 as YNNKEL (reference sequence). Arm-PCR with iRepertoire HTBI primers amplified the CDR3 regions for these TCR beta libraries. From the multiplex PCR reads, TCRdb called clonotypes with MiXCR, one entry per CDR3 protein. The sample contains over 500,000 distinct CDR3 sequences, more than 15% of which appear only once. The data were obtained in a study of regulatory T cells in long-lasting Graves disease. Time point indicated: newly diagnosed GD, antithyroid drugs for less than 3 months. PBMC RNA was the source of the TCR library. Whole-study results and caveats: Exclusively peripheral blood, rather than thyroid tissue, was studied.

The same specimen was also included in a second study, on T cells in Graves' hyperthyroidism and ophthalmopathy.

The chain links TRBV3-1 to TRBJ1-5, with D unresolved. The TCR originated in a young man with Graves disease. The sequenced sample was peripheral blood mononuclear cells (PBMCs), obtained at new diagnosis, from a patient treated with antithyroid drugs. CDR3 protein: CASSQEGGRQPQHF. CDR3 nucleotides: TGTGCCAGCAGCCAAGAAGGCGGCCGTCAGCCCCAGCATTTT.